The 15 T cell receptor beta chains listed next were all sequenced from one sample in a study of blood T cell repertoires in COVID-19. Libraries were prepared by immunoSEQ multiplex PCR; TCRdb keeps only in-frame clonotypes and omits some of them. The table lists some 250,000 clones, roughly 88% of them singletons, with approximately 2% in the top ten. The sequencing sample was made of PBMCs or T cells enriched from blood (not recorded which). All receptors come from a woman in her fifties or sixties who had recovered from COVID-19.

The count of this clone is one. J is TRBJ1-2 and V is TRBV6-1; tentatively, D is TRBD1 (5 bases). Trimming left V 2 bases short and J 4 bases short, with 11 bases between. This CDR3 spans 14 amino acids. Germline CDR1 MNHNS, CDR2 SASEGT. The DNA for the CDR3 is TGTGCCAGCAGTGAATTCAGGGCCGTCTATGGCTACACCTTC. Translating it yields CASSEFRAVYGYTF.

V and J are TRBV7-2 and TRBJ2-2; tentatively, D is TRBD2 (5 bases). Trimming left V 2 bases short and J 7 bases short, with 14 bases between. CDR3 length: 15 amino acids. The V gene's germline CDR1 is SGHTA and CDR2 FQGNSA. CDR3 DNA: TGTGCCAGCAGCTTAAACAGCGGTAGGAACGGGGAGCTGTTTTTT. Its translation: CASSLNSGRNGELFF. The full variable domain, completed using reference TRBV7-2 and TRBJ2-2, is GAGVSQSPSNKVTEKGKDVELRCDPISGHTALYWYRQSLGQGLEFLIYFQGNSAPDKSGLPSDRFSAERTGGSVSTLTIQRTQQEDSAVYLCASSLNSGRNGELFFGEGSRLTVL.

The gene calls are TRBV3-1 (or the pseudogene TRBV3-2) and TRBJ1-2, with D perhaps TRBD1 (5 bases). Looked up from germline, CDR1 is LGHDT and CDR2 is YNNKEL (reference sequence). The V end lost 4 bases, the J end lost 2 bases, and 20 bases lay between the germline ends. The CDR3 spans 17 residues. CDR3 bases: TGTGCCAGCAGCCCACGACTAGTGGGACCATCGAACTATGGCTACACCTTC. Translated, it gives CASSPRLVGPSNYGYTF.

This rearrangement joins TRBV7-8 to TRBJ2-1; 10 bases are shared with TRBD2. J was trimmed by 3 bases and V by 4 bases; bases with no gene match: 9. The CDR3 totals 17 residues. Germline CDR1 reads SGHVS; CDR2 reads FQNEAQ. In DNA form, the CDR3 reads TGTGCCAGCAGCTCTAGTCTAGCGGGAGCTTTCTACAATGAGCAGTTCTTC. Its translation is CASSSSLAGAFYNEQFF.

In this sample, this clone turned up a few times. The V and J genes are TRBV9 and TRBJ2-1, with TRBD1 as a possible D gene (5 bases). Germline V gene data show CDR1 as SGDLS and CDR2 as YYNGEE. This CDR3 is 14 amino acids long. V was trimmed by 3 bases and J by 4 bases, leaving 11 bases between them. The CDR3 protein is CASSATGGYNEQFF. The CDR3 DNA follows: TGTGCCAGCAGCGCCACAGGCGGATACAATGAGCAGTTCTTC.

The chain recombines TRBV3-1 (or the pseudogene TRBV3-2) with TRBJ2-1; D is perhaps TRBD2 (6 bases). Trimming shortened V by 1 base and J by 6 bases, and 10 bases separated the two germline ends. Per germline, CDR1 LGHDT and CDR2 YNNKEL (reference sequence). This CDR3 has 14 residues. In DNA, the CDR3 is TGTGCCAGCAGCCAAGTCGGGGGAGGCAATGAGCAGTTCTTC. As protein: CASSQVGGGNEQFF.

The chain combines TRBV4-1 with TRBJ1-5; D is perhaps TRBD1 (6 bases). The V end lost 6 bases, the J end lost 7 bases, and 22 bases lay between the germline ends. CDR1 is MGHRA, CDR2 YSYEKL, per germline. This CDR3 is built from 16 residues. DNA for the CDR3: TGCGCCAGCAGTCCTGGGAGATACAGGGATAGGCAGCCCCAGCATTTT. It yields the protein CASSPGRYRDRQPQHF.

Regarding this clone: One junction end disagrees with the germline gene, perhaps due to a read error. The rearrangement joins TRBV3-1 (or the pseudogene TRBV3-2) to TRBJ2-7; D gene uncertain. The CDR3 spans 12 residues. The germline CDR1 and CDR2 sequences are LGHDT and YNNKEL (reference sequence). CDR3 DNA sequence: TGTGCCAGCAGCCACCGCGACTCTCAGACGAACTTC. As protein: CASSHRDSQTNF.

The chain has TRBV5-8 and TRBJ1-5; D remains ambiguous. Germline V lookup: CDR1 SGHTS, CDR2 YDEGEE. CDR3 length: 13 amino acids. Trimming cost V 3 bases and J 8 bases, with 12 bases left between them. CDR3 in amino acids: CASSSERREPQHF. The CDR3 DNA reads as TGTGCCAGCAGCTCAGAGAGGAGGGAGCCCCAGCATTTT.

CDR3 DNA: TGTGCCAGCTCGACAGGGTCAGATACGCAGTATTTT. As protein: CASSTGSDTQYF. The J gene is TRBJ2-3, the V gene TRBV18; TRBD1 aligns across 7 bases. J was trimmed by 4 bases and V by 6 bases; bases with no gene match: 1. The CDR3 is 12 amino acids. Germline assignment: CDR1 KGHSH and CDR2 LQKENI.

As regards this clone: Other DNA sequences of this sample code for an identical CDR3. This sequence joins TRBV5-4 and TRBJ2-1; D is unclear. Trimming removed 0 bases from V and 1 base from J, with 5 bases in between. Germline V lookup: CDR1 SGHNT, CDR2 YYREEE (reference sequence). The CDR3 extends over 14 amino acids. The CDR3 DNA sequence: TGTGCCAGCAGCTTGGACAGATCCTACAATGAGCAGTTCTTC. This translates into CASSLDRSYNEQFF.

This clone was seen only a few times. V usage is TRBV28 and J usage is TRBJ2-1, with a weak D call TRBD2 (5 bases). Germline V gene sequence: CDR1 MDHEN, CDR2 SYDVKM. The V end lost 6 bases, the J end lost 5 bases, and 11 bases lay between the germline ends. The CDR3 loop spans 13 amino acids. CDR3 in DNA: TGTGCCAGCAGCACAACTAGTGACAATGAGCAGTTCTTC. Protein: CASSTTSDNEQFF.

This clone was observed once. V is TRBV2 and J is TRBJ2-1; 8 bases agree with TRBD2. Germline V gives CDR1 SNHLY, CDR2 FYNNEI. Trimming at V came to 7 bases and at J to 4 bases, leaving 12 bases not matched to a gene. CDR3 length equals 16 residues. The CDR3 spells CASKQGHSGAYNEQFF. The CDR3 nucleotides read TGTGCCAGCAAGCAGGGTCATAGCGGGGCGTACAATGAGCAGTTCTTC.

This clone was picked up one time. The V and J genes are TRBV7-2 and TRBJ1-3, with TRBD1 matching over 10 bases. The CDR3 covers 16 residues. V trimming: 1 base; J trimming: 2 bases; junction bases outside the gene matches: 2. CDR1 is SGHTA, CDR2 FQGNSA, per germline. As DNA, the CDR3 is TGTGCCAGCAGCTTAGGACAGGGGGCGCCTGGAAACACCATATATTTT. Translation: CASSLGQGAPGNTIYF.

The V gene is TRBV2, the J gene TRBJ2-7; 10 bases fit TRBD2. There are 15 residues in the CDR3. Trimming at V came to 6 bases and at J to 7 bases, leaving 12 bases not matched to a gene. Per the germline V gene, CDR1 is SNHLY and CDR2 is FYNNEI. The CDR3 reads CASRAPAGGPGEQYF. The CDR3 DNA follows: TGTGCCAGCAGGGCGCCAGCGGGAGGGCCGGGGGAGCAGTACTTC.